This TCR beta chain was sequenced in a study of cytomegalovirus exposure and HLA in healthy donors. Primers: 60 Vbeta forward and 13 Jbeta reverse. In the study's own analysis: Later work found 65 million to 90 million unique TCR beta chains, with approximately 12 million shared. The assay was immunoSEQ multiplex PCR, and TCRdb's table has in-frame clones only and misses some. For V, J and clone size, that table is used; D and trimming come from the DNA. Found here are 100,000 to 150,000 clones, roughly 80% of them singletons; the top ten hold about 3.4%. Findings and caveats of the study: Specific recognition of CMV antigens was confirmed in vitro for a few chains (all CMV-associated).

The CDR3 runs to 13 residues. V lost 0 bases and J lost 5, with 6 bases in between. Germline values: CDR1 SGHRS, CDR2 YFSETQ. Worth noting for this clone: Its specificity is unknown.

The V call is TRBV5-1, the J call TRBJ2-1; D not resolved. Sequenced sample: PBMCs. This TCR was sampled from a man aged 25 to 40 in good health and CMV-seronegative. The CDR3 bases are TGCGCCAGCAGCTTGGTACAGAACAATGAGCAGTTCTTC. Its translation is CASSLVQNNEQFF.